The clone carrying this T cell receptor (beta chain) appeared a single time. These data are taken from a study of shared clonotypes between healthy human individuals. Overall study context: Each donor's CD8 memory used one plate, CD8 naive two, each CD4 subset three.

The V end lost 4 bases, the J end lost 1 base, and 17 bases lay between the germline ends. The CDR3 consists of 16 residues. Per germline, CDR1 SGHRS and CDR2 YFSETQ. Running of the assay took place at deep level. Sorted-subset replicate PCRs used 150 to 200 ng of genomic DNA. This amount corresponded to approximately 30,000 T cell genomes. The protocol was immunoSEQ multiplex PCR, while the TCRdb copy is restricted to in-frame clones and leaves out a portion. The data show almost 750,000 clones, around 70% seen once. CD4+ cells underwent separation, giving CD45RA+ naive and CD45RA-negative memory subsets.

This sequence joins TRBV5-1 and TRBJ1-2, with TRBD1 as a possible D gene (5 bases). Sequencing was done on a sample of memory CD4+ T cells sorted from blood. Subset described: CD45RA-negative fraction. The sequence came from a woman aged 30 to 39 in good health. CDR3 sequence (DNA): TGCGCCAGCAGCAAGGCACAGGCCCAGATTAACTATGGCTACACCTTC. Residues: CASSKAQAQINYGYTF.